The 26 T cell receptor beta chains below all came from one sample that was sequenced in a study of CD8 T cells in ankylosing spondylitis. MiXCR, applied by TCRdb to the 5' RACE reads, yields one record per CDR3 protein. The table lists around 770,000 distinct CDR3 sequences, around 17% of them singletons. Their specific antigens are unknown. Whole-study findings and limits: Seemingly characteristic of ankylosing spondylitis blood was a TCR beta motif consisting of about 8 highly homologous variants.

Sample: blood, either unsorted or a sorted T cell fraction (not recorded which). The receptors were gathered from a male donor with ankylosing spondylitis.

This chain links TRBV27 with TRBJ2-1; D possibly corresponds to TRBD2 (5 bases). This CDR3 is 14 amino acids long. The V gene's germline CDR1 is MNHEY and CDR2 SMNVEV (reference sequence). V gave up 4 bases and J gave up 5 bases, with 12 bases separating them. CDR3: CASSSPGLNNEQFF. DNA of the CDR3: TGTGCCAGCAGTTCCCCAGGACTGAACAATGAGCAGTTCTTC.

The chain uses TRBV7-2 and TRBJ2-6; TRBD2 matches 8 bases. Germline CDR1 reads SGHTA; CDR2 reads FQGNSA. Unmatched junction bases numbered 5, after V lost 5 bases and J lost 2 bases. This CDR3 contains 16 residues. CDR3 region: CASSPRGGAGANVLTF. The CDR3 DNA follows: TGTGCCAGCAGCCCTCGGGGGGGCGCTGGGGCCAACGTCCTGACTTTC.

The rearrangement joins TRBV5-1 to TRBJ1-5, with D maybe TRBD1 (5 bases). The V and J ends lost 0 bases and 5 bases respectively, with 12 bases between them. The CDR3 totals 15 residues. Germline values: CDR1 SGHRS, CDR2 YFSETQ. The CDR3 sequence is CASSLGGGGDQPQHF. Written as DNA, the CDR3 is TGCGCCAGCAGCTTGGGCGGGGGGGGAGATCAGCCCCAGCATTTT.

This clonotype was counted between two and nine times. The chain's CDR3 is CASSFSRGLSNYGYTF. The CDR3 bases are TGTGCCAGCAGTTTCTCGAGGGGTCTGAGTAACTATGGCTACACCTTC. The chain links TRBV12-3 or TRBV12-4 to TRBJ1-2; the D gene is possibly TRBD1 (5 bases). Trimming stripped 3 bases from V and 1 base from J, with 15 bases between. This CDR3 contains 16 residues.

This chain connects TRBV5-1 to TRBJ2-7; 9 nucleotides line up with TRBD1. The CDR3 has 15 residues. With 1 base clipped from V and 5 bases from J, the junction kept 7 bases outside the gene matches. CDR1 is SGHRS and CDR2 is YFSETQ in the germline V gene. The CDR3 spells CASSLYGGQGDEQYF. CDR3 DNA: TGCGCCAGCAGCTTGTACGGGGGACAGGGTGACGAGCAGTACTTC. The full variable domain, completed using reference TRBV5-1 and TRBJ2-7, is KAGVTQTPRYLIKTRGQQVTLSCSPISGHRSVSWYQQTPGQGLQFLFEYFSETQRNKGNFPGRFSGRQFSNSRSEMNVSTLELGDSALYLCASSLYGGQGDEQYFGPGTRLTVT.

This chain joins TRBV11-2 and TRBJ2-7, with 8 bases identical to TRBD1. Germline-derived CDR1 and CDR2 are SGHAT and FQNNGV. The CDR3 spans 14 residues. Trimming removed 5 bases from V and 7 bases from J; junction bases left unmatched: 10. CDR3: CASSRPGQVKEQYF. The CDR3 DNA is TGTGCCAGCAGCCGTCCGGGACAGGTAAAGGAGCAGTACTTC.

The V call is TRBV2, the J call TRBJ2-1; TRBD2 matches 10 bases. With 8 bases clipped from V and 6 bases from J, the junction kept 7 bases outside the gene matches. In germline, CDR1 is SNHLY, CDR2 FYNNEI. This CDR3 region has 14 residues. The CDR3, as DNA: TGTGCCAGCCAAGCGGGAGGGCCCGGCAATGAGCAGTTCTTC. Its translation is CASQAGGPGNEQFF.

This chain links TRBV24-1 with TRBJ2-7; D is ambiguous. The CDR3 contains 14 residues. The V gene lost 4 bases and the J gene lost 3 bases, with 12 bases spanning the gap. Germline values: CDR1 KGHDR, CDR2 SFDVKD. This CDR3 is CATSDTGRNYEQYF. CDR3 sequence (DNA): TGTGCCACCAGTGACACTGGACGGAACTACGAGCAGTACTTC.

This clonotype was seen a handful of times. A read error may account for a junction end that differs from germline. The chain links TRBV7-7 to TRBJ2-1; a possible D gene is TRBD1 (6 bases). The CDR3 contains 13 residues. Germline-derived CDR1 and CDR2 are SSHAT and FNYEAQ (reference sequence). The CDR3 reads CASSLVVGGEQFF. The CDR3 coding sequence is TGTGCTAGCAGCTTAGTAGTAGGGGGTGAGCAGTTCTTC.

In its sample, this clonotype was seen many times. The chain is built from TRBV20-1 and TRBJ1-6, with 10 nucleotides matching TRBD1. The ends lost 5 bases at V and 8 bases at J; junction bases unmatched: 9. The germline CDR1 and CDR2 sequences are DFQATT and SNEGSKA (reference sequence). This CDR3 has 15 amino acids. The CDR3 spells CSALKTGGMDSPLHF. The CDR3 DNA follows: TGCAGTGCTTTGAAGACAGGGGGCATGGATTCACCCCTCCACTTT.

The chain links TRBV12-3 or TRBV12-4 to TRBJ2-7; 10 bases agree with TRBD2. This CDR3 has 15 amino acids. The junction had 10 bases not matched to a gene; V was cut back by 5 bases and J by 6 bases. The CDR3 DNA reads TGTGCCAGCAGTCCCAGTGCTAGCGGGAGCGGCGAGCAGTACTTC. Translating it yields CASSPSASGSGEQYF.

The chain uses TRBV6-1 and TRBJ2-3; D perhaps matches TRBD1 (6 bases). Trimming took 2 bases from V and 8 from J, leaving 11 bases between them. Germline CDR1 reads MNHNS; CDR2 reads SASEGT. The CDR3 is 13 amino acids. The CDR3 sequence is CASSEFDRTTQYF. The CDR3 DNA reads TGTGCCAGCAGTGAATTTGACAGGACTACGCAGTATTTT.

This clonotype turned up a few times. The chain couples TRBV7-2 to TRBJ2-7; D is perhaps TRBD1 (8 bases). This CDR3 spans 17 amino acids. Trimming removed 0 bases from V and 4 bases from J, with 19 bases in between. Germline V lookup: CDR1 SGHTA, CDR2 FQGNSA. CDR3 sequence (DNA): TGTGCCAGCAGCTTAGCAGGGAGGGCAGGGGGCCCTTACGAGCAGTACTTC. Encoded protein: CASSLAGRAGGPYEQYF.

The chain is built from TRBV20-1 and TRBJ2-7, with 9 bases identical to TRBD1. The germline V gene encodes CDR1 DFQATT and CDR2 SNEGSKA (reference sequence). The CDR3 covers 16 residues. The ends lost 0 bases at V and 5 bases at J; junction bases unmatched: 11. CDR3 residues: CSARDLTKRDRDEQYF. Written as DNA, the CDR3 is TGCAGTGCTAGAGATCTGACAAAGCGGGACAGGGACGAGCAGTACTTC.

The chain employs TRBV12-5 and TRBJ1-1, with D maybe TRBD1 (6 bases). The CDR3 contains 12 residues. V gave up 2 bases and J gave up 8 bases, with 9 bases separating them. Looked up from germline, CDR1 is LGHNT and CDR2 is FRNRAP. The CDR3 sequence is CASGLTDREAFF. CDR3 coding DNA: TGTGCTAGTGGTTTGACCGACAGGGAAGCTTTCTTT.

This chain connects TRBV20-1 to TRBJ2-3; possibly TRBD1 for D (7 bases). V lost 6 bases to trimming and J lost 2 bases, with 21 bases between them. The CDR3 is made up of 16 amino acids. Germline lookup yields CDR1 DFQATT and CDR2 SNEGSKA (reference sequence). DNA for the CDR3: TGCAGTGCCCCAACAGCAGGGGGGTCGTACACAGATACGCAGTATTTT. It encodes CSAPTAGGSYTDTQYF.

This clonotype appeared a few times. The chain carries TRBV12-3 or TRBV12-4 and TRBJ1-5; D is possibly TRBD1 (5 bases). The CDR3 consists of 12 residues. V dropped 5 bases and J dropped 9 bases, with 11 bases sitting between them. CDR3: CASSHSGGPQHF. The CDR3 DNA is TGTGCCAGCAGTCACTCGGGGGGGCCCCAGCATTTT.

This clonotype was counted between two and nine times. This chain links TRBV15 with TRBJ2-3, with 8 bases that match TRBD2. Germline loops: CDR1 LNHNV, CDR2 YYDKDF (reference sequence). The CDR3 runs 14 residues. Germline trimming cut 9 bases from V and 1 base from J; bases unmatched to any gene: 6. Written as DNA, the CDR3 is TGTGCCACAACCGGGGGGGCGCGCACAGATACGCAGTATTTT. Translating gives CATTGGARTDTQYF. Full variable domain (outside the CDR3, taken from reference TRBV15 and TRBJ2-3): DAMVIQNPRYQVTQFGKPVTLSCSQTLNHNVMYWYQQKSSQAPKLLFHYYDKDFNNEADTPDNFQSRRPNTSFCFLDIRSPGLGDTAMYLCATTGGARTDTQYFGPGTRLTVL.

This clonotype was recorded a few times. The rearrangement uses TRBV6-1 and TRBJ2-7, with TRBD2 matching 7 bases. Losses at the gene ends were 10 bases for V and 4 bases for J; bases not matched to a gene: 16. Germline V lookup: CDR1 MNHNS, CDR2 SASEGT. The CDR3 totals 15 residues. The CDR3 loop is CATKSRVGGVYEQYF. The CDR3 nucleotides are TGTGCCACCAAAAGCCGGGTGGGAGGGGTATACGAGCAGTACTTC.

The rearrangement joins TRBV7-9 to TRBJ2-7, with D possibly called TRBD1 or TRBD2 (5 bases each). The CDR3 runs to 15 residues. V lost 5 bases and J 0 bases, leaving 14 bases between the germline ends. Germline lookup yields CDR1 SEHNR and CDR2 FQNEAQ (reference sequence). The CDR3: CASSPRGAHSYEQYF. The CDR3 bases are TGTGCCAGCAGCCCCCGAGGGGCCCACTCCTACGAGCAGTACTTC.

This chain connects TRBV2 to TRBJ2-7; D not resolved. CDR1 is SNHLY and CDR2 is FYNNEI in the germline V gene. This CDR3 is built from 13 residues. V was pared by 1 base and J by 5 bases, with 9 bases between. Here the CDR3 reads CASSEVAADEQYF. The DNA for the CDR3 is TGTGCCAGCAGTGAAGTTGCCGCCGACGAGCAGTACTTC.

This clonotype came up a few times. The chain combines TRBV7-9 with TRBJ2-5; no reliable D call. The CDR3 extends over 13 amino acids. Germline loops: CDR1 SEHNR, CDR2 FQNEAQ (reference sequence). With 8 bases removed from V and 1 base from J, the gap between germline ends came to 11 bases. In nucleotides, the CDR3 is TGTGCCAGCCAGACGCCCAGCCAAGAGACCCAGTACTTC. It translates to CASQTPSQETQYF.

The chain combines TRBV2 with TRBJ2-7, with D hard to call. Germline V gene sequence: CDR1 SNHLY, CDR2 FYNNEI. V was trimmed by 8 bases and J by 2 bases, leaving 10 bases between them. The CDR3 totals 12 residues. Written as DNA, the CDR3 is TGTGCCAGCGTCACTATCACCTACGAGCAGTACTTC. It specifies CASVTITYEQYF.

The rearrangement joins TRBV4-1 to TRBJ2-5, with 10 bases fitting TRBD1. The CDR3 is 15 amino acids. The germline CDR1 and CDR2 sequences are MGHRA and YSYEKL. Trimming removed 2 bases from V and 5 bases from J; junction bases left unmatched: 5. As DNA, the CDR3 is TGCGCCAGCAGCCAACCCGGGACAGGGGACGAGACCCAGTACTTC. This sequence encodes CASSQPGTGDETQYF.

J is TRBJ2-1 and V is TRBV6-1; 7 bases line up with TRBD2. CDR3 length: 14 residues. V lost 6 bases to trimming and J lost 3 bases; unmatched junction nucleotides: 5. Germline V CDR1 and CDR2: MNHNS, SASEGT. The CDR3 coding sequence is TGTGCCAGCAGCCCGGGACTAAACTACAATGAGCAGTTCTTC. Protein sequence: CASSPGLNYNEQFF.

This clonotype has more than one count but fewer than ten. J is TRBJ1-5 and V is TRBV6-1; possible D gene TRBD1, 5 bases. CDR3 length: 12 residues. Trimming took 2 bases from V and 9 from J, leaving 8 bases between them. Per germline, CDR1 MNHNS and CDR2 SASEGT. CDR3 sequence reads: CASSEKGTPQHF. The DNA for the CDR3 is TGTGCCAGCAGTGAAAAGGGGACGCCCCAGCATTTT.